A single sample gave rise to the 27 T cell receptor beta chains below, sequenced in a study of PD-1 blockade in classical Hodgkin lymphoma. Stated time point: cycle 4 day 1 (C4D1), after 6 weeks of nivolumab. Every patient was affected by relapse after autologous stem cell transplantation, while exposure to brentuximab vedotin was not uniform. Here immunoSEQ multiplex PCR was the method, and the copy in TCRdb shows in-frame clones only, minus some. The table has approximately 27,000 clones, more than 65% seen once. This specimen consisted of peripheral blood mononuclear cells (PBMCs), obtained before the fourth cycle of nivolumab. The receptors were sampled from a human donor with classical Hodgkin lymphoma.

This clone was picked up one time. This chain links TRBV11-2 with TRBJ2-7; D remains ambiguous. Germline CDR1 SGHAT, CDR2 FQNNGV. V dropped 6 bases and J dropped 3 bases, with 9 bases sitting between them. The CDR3 consists of 12 residues. The CDR3 sequence: CASSSPFYEQYF. CDR3 sequence (DNA): TGTGCCAGCAGTTCCCCCTTCTACGAGCAGTACTTC.

Only a few counts were recorded for this clone. The chain carries TRBV7-2 and TRBJ2-7; possibly TRBD1 or TRBD2 for D (5 bases each). There are 15 residues in the CDR3. CDR1 and CDR2 from the germline V gene are SGHTA and FQGNSA. The V end was cut by 4 bases, the J end by 2 bases, with 15 bases between. Here the CDR3 DNA reads TGTGCCAGCAGCTACACAGGACTCCCCACCTACGAGCAGTACTTC. Its translation is CASSYTGLPTYEQYF.

The V call is TRBV9, the J call TRBJ2-5; 10 bases agree with TRBD2. Looked up from germline, CDR1 is SGDLS and CDR2 is YYNGEE. The V gene end was trimmed by 0 bases and the J gene end by 5 bases; junction bases not matched to a gene: 13. CDR3 size: 18 residues. CDR3 DNA sequence: TGTGCCAGCAGCGTAGGTCCCCGGAGCGGGGGGGCCGGTGAGACCCAGTACTTC. The encoded protein is CASSVGPRSGGAGETQYF.

The chain joins TRBV29-1 to TRBJ1-1; D not certain. The CDR3 has 12 residues. Germline-derived CDR1 and CDR2 are SQVTM and ANQGSEA. V was shortened by 4 bases and J by 5 bases, with 11 bases between the two germline ends. The DNA of the CDR3 is TGCAGCGTTGGTTTGGGTGGGACTGAAGCTTTCTTT. As protein: CSVGLGGTEAFF.

The chain couples TRBV28 to TRBJ1-3; tentative D call: TRBD1 (6 bases). This CDR3 region has 13 residues. V lost 5 bases and J lost 2, with 7 bases in between. CDR1 is MDHEN, CDR2 SYDVKM, per germline. The chain's CDR3 is CASSQGTGNTIYF. CDR3 nucleotides: TGTGCCAGCAGTCAGGGGACTGGAAACACCATATATTTT. Based on the CDR3 plus reference TRBV28 and TRBJ1-3, the full variable domain is DVKVTQSSRYLVKRTGEKVFLECVQDMDHENMFWYRQDPGLGLRLIYFSYDVKMKEKGDIPEGYSVSREKKERFSLILESASTNQTSMYLCASSQGTGNTIYFGEGSWLTVV.

The chain recombines TRBV7-9 with TRBJ2-1, with a tentative D call TRBD2 (6 bases). With 2 bases removed from V and 0 bases from J, the gap between germline ends came to 8 bases. Germline-derived CDR1 and CDR2 are SEHNR and FQNEAQ (reference sequence). This CDR3 region has 15 residues. Here the CDR3 DNA reads TGTGCCAGCAGCTTATCGGGGGTCTCCTACAATGAGCAGTTCTTC. Amino acids: CASSLSGVSYNEQFF.

This sequence joins TRBV5-6 and TRBJ1-2; D is unresolved. Germline assignment: CDR1 SGHDT and CDR2 YYEEEE. The CDR3 covers 14 residues. The germline V and J ends were trimmed by 2 bases and 4 bases, with 12 bases remaining between them. The CDR3 nucleotides read TGTGCCAGCAGCTTTTTGACGGCCCTCTATGGCTACACCTTC. It yields the protein CASSFLTALYGYTF.

This chain joins TRBV11-2 and TRBJ2-1; D gene unclear. Deletions cut 7 bases from V and 5 bases from J, with 18 bases between. The CDR3 sequence is 15 residues long. CDR1 SGHAT and CDR2 FQNNGV come from the germline V gene. The CDR3 DNA reads as TGTGCCAGCAAATTGGGCAGTTTGATGGACAATGAGCAGTTCTTC. Protein: CASKLGSLMDNEQFF.

This sequence joins TRBV4-3 and TRBJ2-1; 8 bases match TRBD2. Germline assignment: CDR1 LGHNA and CDR2 YSLEER. With V trimmed by 0 bases and J by 5 bases, 9 bases remained unmatched. There are 17 residues in the CDR3. CDR3 region: CASSQDLGTSSNNEQFF. CDR3 in DNA: TGCGCCAGCAGCCAAGATTTGGGGACTAGTTCTAACAATGAGCAGTTCTTC.

This clone was observed a few times. The V and J genes are TRBV20-1 and TRBJ2-1, with a weak D call TRBD2 (5 bases). Deletions cut 6 bases from V and 10 bases from J, with 13 bases between. Germline CDR1 DFQATT, CDR2 SNEGSKA (reference sequence). The CDR3 sequence is 11 residues long. CDR3 coding DNA: TGCAGTGCCTCAGACTATCAAGAGCAGTTCTTC. This sequence encodes CSASDYQEQFF.

CDR3 nucleotide sequence: TGTGCCAGCAGCTTAACCAGTCGGACCGGGGAGCTGTTTTTT. The encoded protein is CASSLTSRTGELFF. This chain connects TRBV11-1 to TRBJ2-2; D is uncertain. Germline V gene lookup returns CDR1 SGHAT and CDR2 FQDESV (reference sequence). The CDR3 length is 14 residues. Trimming stripped 2 bases from V and 5 bases from J, with 9 bases between.

This clone showed up just once. The CDR3 loop reads CASSSGGMNTGELFF. Here the CDR3 DNA reads TGTGCCAGCAGTTCAGGGGGAATGAACACCGGGGAGCTGTTTTTT. This chain joins TRBV28 and TRBJ2-2, with TRBD1 matching 7 bases. The CDR3 spans 15 residues. Germline values: CDR1 MDHEN, CDR2 SYDVKM. V was clipped by 4 bases and J by 1 base; unmatched bases: 3. The complete variable domain, with remaining parts taken from reference TRBV28 and TRBJ2-2, reads DVKVTQSSRYLVKRTGEKVFLECVQDMDHENMFWYRQDPGLGLRLIYFSYDVKMKEKGDIPEGYSVSREKKERFSLILESASTNQTSMYLCASSSGGMNTGELFFGEGSRLTVL.

This clone was counted only a few times. The J gene is TRBJ2-7, the V gene TRBV7-2; D perhaps matches TRBD1 (6 bases). The V end was cut by 3 bases, the J end by 3 bases, with 12 bases between. Germline lookup yields CDR1 SGHTA and CDR2 FQGNSA. The CDR3 spans 14 residues. CDR3 sequence (DNA): TGTGCCAGCAGCTTCAGGACAGAAAACTACGAGCAGTACTTC. Translated, it gives CASSFRTENYEQYF.

This sequence joins TRBV5-4 and TRBJ2-1, with 7 bases lining up with TRBD2. V trimming: 6 bases; J trimming: 7 bases; junction bases outside the gene matches: 10. The CDR3 is made up of 14 amino acids. Looked up from germline, CDR1 is SGHNT and CDR2 is YYREEE (reference sequence). The CDR3: CASTPWGGKNEQFF. For the CDR3, the DNA is TGTGCCAGCACCCCGTGGGGGGGGAAAAATGAGCAGTTCTTC.

The rearrangement joins TRBV10-3 to TRBJ2-3; 9 bases agree with TRBD1. V shed 6 bases, J shed 2 bases, and the junction held 3 bases outside the gene matches. The germline gives CDR1 ENHRY, CDR2 SYGVKD. The CDR3 has 14 residues. The CDR3 sequence: CAISSQGATDTQYF. The CDR3 nucleotides read TGTGCCATCAGCTCACAGGGGGCCACAGATACGCAGTATTTT.

J is TRBJ2-5 and V is TRBV5-6, with 13 bases identical to TRBD2. The CDR3 is 17 residues long. After removal of 3 bases from V and 1 base from J, the junction contained 6 bases not matched to a gene. Germline assignment: CDR1 SGHDT and CDR2 YYEEEE. The chain's CDR3 is CASSSRLAGGIQETQYF. In nucleotides, the CDR3 is TGTGCCAGCAGCTCACGACTAGCGGGGGGTATCCAAGAGACCCAGTACTTC.

V and J are TRBV9 and TRBJ2-7, with TRBD1 matching 7 bases. V lost 4 bases to trimming and J lost 2 bases; unmatched junction nucleotides: 6. The length of the CDR3 is 14 residues. The germline gives CDR1 SGDLS, CDR2 YYNGEE. CDR3 DNA sequence: TGTGCCAGCAGCCTAGGGGACAGCGCCTACGAGCAGTACTTC. It is translated as CASSLGDSAYEQYF. The whole variable domain, remainder taken from reference TRBV9 and TRBJ2-7, is DSGVTQTPKHLITATGQRVTLRCSPRSGDLSVYWYQQSLDQGLQFLIQYYNGEERAKGNILERFSAQQFPDLHSELNLSSLELGDSALYFCASSLGDSAYEQYFGPGTRLTVT.

This chain connects TRBV14 to TRBJ2-1; TRBD2 matches at 10 bases. The germline CDR1 and CDR2 sequences are SGHDN and FVKESK. The V gene end was trimmed by 3 bases and the J gene end by 4 bases; junction bases not matched to a gene: 3. There are 15 residues in the CDR3. The CDR3 loop reads CASSQSGGGYNEQFF. The CDR3 region has the DNA TGTGCCAGCAGCCAGAGCGGGGGGGGGTACAATGAGCAGTTCTTC.

The CDR3 nucleotides read TGTGCCTGGAGTGTACTAGCCCAAGAGACCCAGTACTTC. Translation gives CAWSVLAQETQYF. The chain uses TRBV30 and TRBJ2-5; D possibly corresponds to TRBD2 (6 bases). The CDR3 loop spans 13 amino acids. V was clipped by 0 bases and J by 1 base, with 6 bases between them. The germline V gene encodes CDR1 GTSNPN and CDR2 SVGIG (reference sequence).

The V gene is TRBV28, the J gene TRBJ1-2; D gene ambiguous. Trimming pared 6 bases from V and 4 bases from J, leaving 21 bases between. The CDR3 spans 16 residues. Germline-derived CDR1 and CDR2 are MDHEN and SYDVKM. The CDR3 sequence: CASSDIEDGRSYGYTF. As DNA, the CDR3 is TGTGCCAGCAGCGATATCGAGGACGGGAGATCCTATGGCTACACCTTC.

V gene TRBV5-1 combines with J gene TRBJ2-3, with 11 bases matching TRBD2. V shed 5 bases and J 5 bases; nucleotides not matched to a gene: 13. The CDR3 runs to 17 residues. Germline V gene data show CDR1 as SGHRS and CDR2 as YFSETQ. The DNA of the CDR3 is TGCGCCAGCAGTCTGTGGAATAGCGGGGGGGCCGGAGATACGCAGTATTTT. Protein: CASSLWNSGGAGDTQYF.

The chain employs TRBV9 and TRBJ1-3, with D perhaps TRBD1 (5 bases). Trimming shortened V by 0 bases and J by 3 bases, and 16 bases separated the two germline ends. The germline CDR1 and CDR2 sequences are SGDLS and YYNGEE. The length of the CDR3 is 17 residues. As DNA, the CDR3 is TGTGCCAGCAGCGTAGCCTTAGGATCCAGGGATGGAAACACCATATATTTT. Translated: CASSVALGSRDGNTIYF.

Of note for this clone: Sequence at one end of the junction differs from germline and may be a read error. The V gene is TRBV7-2, the J gene TRBJ2-7; 9 bases line up with TRBD2. CDR1 SGHTA and CDR2 FQGNSA come from the germline V gene. The CDR3 length is 12 residues. The CDR3 bases are TGCGCCAGCAGCCAGCGGGGGGCCGAGCAGTACTTC. This sequence encodes CASSQRGAEQYF.

V is TRBV6-1 and J is TRBJ1-2; no clear D gene. Trimming removed 8 bases from V and 5 bases from J, with 6 bases in between. The CDR3 loop spans 10 amino acids. Germline CDR1 MNHNS, CDR2 SASEGT. CDR3 sequence reads: CASSSYGYTF. CDR3 nucleotides: TGTGCCAGCTCATCGTATGGCTACACCTTC.

The chain combines TRBV11-2 with TRBJ2-2, with D maybe TRBD2 (5 bases). Germline V gene sequence: CDR1 SGHAT, CDR2 FQNNGV. This CDR3 comprises 16 residues. Between the trimmed V and J ends, which lost 5 bases and 5 bases, there was a span of 18 bases. DNA for the CDR3: TGTGCCAGCAGCGAGAGGTCTGGGTGGAGGACCGGGGAGCTGTTTTTT. It specifies CASSERSGWRTGELFF.

This chain joins TRBV5-1 and TRBJ2-5; the match to TRBD2 covers 9 bases. V gave up 4 bases and J gave up 1 base; unmatched junction bases: 5. The CDR3 length is 15 residues. The germline V gene encodes CDR1 SGHRS and CDR2 YFSETQ. The CDR3 DNA follows: TGCGCCAGCAGCCCATTAGCGGGGGCCCAAGAGACCCAGTACTTC. Protein: CASSPLAGAQETQYF.

This clone was counted a few times. This chain links TRBV9 with TRBJ1-1, with D possibly TRBD1 on 5 matching bases. V lost 3 bases, J lost 2 bases, and 11 bases lay in between. The CDR3 totals 14 residues. Looked up from germline, CDR1 is SGDLS and CDR2 is YYNGEE. The CDR3 nucleotides are TGTGCCAGCAGCGGGACATATACTAACACTGAAGCTTTCTTT. Its protein is CASSGTYTNTEAFF.